This T cell receptor (beta chain) was retrieved from a study of OX40 agonist ivuxolimab in advanced cancers. About the research overall: Partial response was recorded in three patients: one hepatocellular carcinoma and two cutaneous melanoma cases.

Trimming cost V 3 bases and J 2 bases, with 7 bases left between them. Looked up from germline, CDR1 is SNHLY and CDR2 is FYNNEI. The CDR3 spans 13 residues. Findings and caveats of the study: CD8+ T cells showed, on average, more clonal expansion than CD4+ cells.

Remarks on this clone: As yet, its antigen is unknown.

Assay used: immunoSEQ multiplex PCR; TCRdb lists only in-frame clones, some missing. Among some 77,000 clones listed, approximately 85% were seen once. Specimen: CD4+ or CD8+ T cells sorted from blood, collected in a trial of the OX40 agonist ivuxolimab. This chain uses TRBV2 with TRBJ1-2; D not resolved. The clonotype comes from an adult with an advanced solid tumor such as melanoma, head and neck, liver or kidney cancer. The CDR3 DNA sequence: TGTGCCAGCAGTGATTCGGGCAACTATGGCTACACCTTC. It encodes CASSDSGNYGYTF.